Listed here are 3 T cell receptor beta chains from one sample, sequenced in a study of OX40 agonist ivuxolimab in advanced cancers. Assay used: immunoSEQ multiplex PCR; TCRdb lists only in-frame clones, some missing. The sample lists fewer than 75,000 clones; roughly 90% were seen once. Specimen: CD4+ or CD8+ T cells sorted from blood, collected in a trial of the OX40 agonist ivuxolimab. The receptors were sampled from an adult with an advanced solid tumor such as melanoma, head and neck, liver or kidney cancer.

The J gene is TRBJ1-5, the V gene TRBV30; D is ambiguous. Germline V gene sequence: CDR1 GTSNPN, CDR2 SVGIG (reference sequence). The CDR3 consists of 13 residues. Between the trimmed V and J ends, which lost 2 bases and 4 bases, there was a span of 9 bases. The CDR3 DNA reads TGTGCCTGGAGTAGGTCGGAAAATCAGCCCCAGCATTTT. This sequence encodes CAWSRSENQPQHF.

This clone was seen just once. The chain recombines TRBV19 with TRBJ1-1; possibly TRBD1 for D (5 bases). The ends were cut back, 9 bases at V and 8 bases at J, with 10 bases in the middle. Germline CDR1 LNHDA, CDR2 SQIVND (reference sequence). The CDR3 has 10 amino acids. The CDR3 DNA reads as TGTGCCAGCCAGGGAGGAGAAGCTTTCTTT. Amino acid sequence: CASQGGEAFF.

CDR3 in amino acids: CASTSRGDTQYF. The DNA for the CDR3 is TGTGCCAGCACCTCAAGGGGAGATACGCAGTATTTT. The chain employs TRBV28 and TRBJ2-3; weak D call: TRBD1 (5 bases). Looked up from germline, CDR1 is MDHEN and CDR2 is SYDVKM. Trimming took off 7 bases at V and 5 bases at J, with 10 bases between the two ends. There are 12 residues in the CDR3.